This passage covers 22 T cell receptor beta chains from one sample sequenced in a study of early T cells in non-severe SARS-CoV-2 infection. TCRdb passed the 5' RACE reads through MiXCR, listing each CDR3 protein once. The sample yields tens of thousands of distinct CDR3 sequences, over 6.5% seen once. The sample consisted of whole blood. The receptors originated from an adult who was a healthcare worker with PCR-confirmed SARS-CoV-2 infection or an uninfected control (not recorded which).

This clonotype was observed a few times. This chain links TRBV20-1 with TRBJ2-1; 10 bases are a match to TRBD2. The J segment lost 10 bases and the V segment lost 1 base, leaving 4 bases of the junction unmatched. Germline assignment: CDR1 DFQATT and CDR2 SNEGSKA (reference sequence). The CDR3 has 13 residues. The CDR3 spells CSARGPLAGEQFF. The CDR3 DNA sequence: TGCAGTGCTAGAGGCCCACTAGCGGGAGAGCAGTTCTTC.

The chain couples TRBV12-3 or TRBV12-4 to TRBJ2-1, with D tentatively TRBD1 or TRBD2 (7 bases each). Deletions cut 5 bases from V and 7 bases from J, with 15 bases between. This CDR3 contains 14 residues. In nucleotides, the CDR3 is TGTGCCAGCAGTCACAGGGAGGGGGCGAATGAGCAGTTCTTC. Residues: CASSHREGANEQFF.

This clonotype was seen a handful of times. The V gene is TRBV4-2, the J gene TRBJ1-3; 7 nucleotides agree with TRBD1. Germline V gene data show CDR1 as LGHNA and CDR2 as YNFKEQ. CDR3 size: 19 residues. J lost 0 bases, V lost 0 bases, and 11 bases had no gene match. DNA for the CDR3: TGTGCCAGCAGCCAAGATTCACAGGGGCACACCTTCTCTGGAAACACCATATATTTT. Amino acid sequence: CASSQDSQGHTFSGNTIYF.

A few counts support this clonotype. The chain is built from TRBV6-1 and TRBJ1-5, with TRBD1 as a possible D gene (6 bases). Germline V lookup: CDR1 MNHNS, CDR2 SASEGT. The CDR3 is 17 amino acids. Between the trimmed V and J ends, which lost 3 bases and 6 bases, there was a span of 21 bases. DNA of the CDR3: TGTGCCAGCAGTGACAGGGTCTCGGGGGCCAATTCTCAGCCCCAGCATTTT. Its protein is CASSDRVSGANSQPQHF.

This chain connects TRBV27 to TRBJ2-7, with TRBD2 identical over 8 bases. The CDR3 covers 15 residues. The V and J ends lost 1 base and 5 bases, in that order; junction bases with no gene match: 7. Germline lookup yields CDR1 MNHEY and CDR2 SMNVEV (reference sequence). The CDR3 nucleotides are TGTGCCAGCAGTTTATTGGCGGGAGGTAACCACGAGCAGTACTTC. Its protein product is CASSLLAGGNHEQYF.

The chain is built from TRBV7-6 and TRBJ2-5; 7 nucleotides agree with TRBD2. Germline values: CDR1 SGHVS, CDR2 FNYEAQ. V shed 3 bases, J shed 2 bases, and the junction held 6 bases outside the gene matches. The CDR3 length is 15 residues. CDR3 protein: CASSLGLLGQETQYF. The CDR3 region has the DNA TGTGCCAGCAGCTTGGGACTACTTGGGCAAGAGACCCAGTACTTC.

There are many counts of this clonotype. This rearrangement joins TRBV20-1 to TRBJ2-3; D gene unclear. The germline V gene encodes CDR1 DFQATT and CDR2 SNEGSKA (reference sequence). Between the trimmed V and J ends, which lost 5 bases and 12 bases, there was a span of 21 bases. The CDR3 has 13 residues. CDR3 protein: CSAGLTSVPDQYF. CDR3 sequence (DNA): TGCAGTGCTGGCCTCACCTCCGTCCCCGACCAGTATTTT.

This clonotype appeared many times. This chain joins TRBV4-1 and TRBJ1-4; possibly TRBD1 for D (6 bases). Germline CDR1 MGHRA, CDR2 YSYEKL. The CDR3 sequence is 16 residues long. Trimming removed 4 bases at V and 0 bases at J, with 12 bases between. In DNA, the CDR3 is TGCGCCAGCAGCCTCCACAGGGACCCAACTAATGAAAAACTGTTTTTT. Residues: CASSLHRDPTNEKLFF.

This clonotype showed up just a few times. The chain uses TRBV20-1 and TRBJ1-5; 8 bases map to TRBD1. Germline lookup yields CDR1 DFQATT and CDR2 SNEGSKA (reference sequence). The CDR3 spans 16 residues. Unmatched junction bases numbered 16, after V lost 5 bases and J lost 7 bases. The CDR3 loop is CSAGQGGPKGGQPQHF. The CDR3 nucleotides are TGCAGTGCTGGACAGGGAGGCCCTAAAGGGGGGCAGCCCCAGCATTTT.

This clonotype occurred many times. The chain links TRBV12-3 or TRBV12-4 to TRBJ2-3, with D possibly being TRBD1 (8 bases). The CDR3 runs to 16 residues. V was cut by 5 bases and J by 5 bases, with 20 bases left in between. CDR3 protein: CASSGHPDREGDTQYF. The CDR3 DNA follows: TGTGCCAGCAGTGGACACCCGGACAGGGAGGGAGATACGCAGTATTTT.

This clonotype has just a few counts. This sequence joins TRBV5-6 and TRBJ1-5, with a tentative D call TRBD1 (5 bases). The CDR3 is made up of 16 amino acids. Germline V gives CDR1 SGHDT, CDR2 YYEEEE. Between the trimmed V and J ends, which lost 0 bases and 0 bases, there was a span of 10 bases. The CDR3 sequence: CASSLGTQISNQPQHF. CDR3 sequence (DNA): TGTGCCAGCAGCTTGGGGACACAAATTAGCAATCAGCCCCAGCATTTT.

This clonotype occurred many times. The V gene is TRBV2, the J gene TRBJ1-2, with 10 positions matching TRBD1. V shed 5 bases, J shed 4 bases, and the junction held 4 bases outside the gene matches. Germline CDR1 and CDR2: SNHLY and FYNNEI. CDR3 length equals 14 residues. This CDR3 is CASSLRTGGYGYTF. DNA for the CDR3: TGTGCCAGCAGTCTCCGGACAGGGGGCTATGGCTACACCTTC.

This clonotype occurred many times. The V call is TRBV6-5, the J call TRBJ2-7; 7 nucleotides align to TRBD2. This CDR3 region has 15 residues. V was clipped by 8 bases and J by 4 bases; unmatched bases: 14. The V gene's germline CDR1 is MNHEY and CDR2 SVGAGI. The CDR3 spells CASGERDLGVYEQYF. CDR3 DNA sequence: TGTGCCAGCGGCGAGCGGGACCTTGGGGTTTACGAGCAGTACTTC.

This clonotype was seen repeatedly, ten times or more. The V gene is TRBV6-1, the J gene TRBJ2-7, with D possibly being TRBD2 (6 bases). V gave up 0 bases and J gave up 2 bases, with 17 bases separating them. CDR1 and CDR2 from the germline V gene are MNHNS and SASEGT. The CDR3 spans 17 residues. In DNA form, the CDR3 reads TGTGCCAGCAGTGAAGCTTTTTCGGGGACTTCTACCTACGAGCAGTACTTC. As protein: CASSEAFSGTSTYEQYF.

There are a few counts of this clonotype. Here the CDR3 reads CASSQGADQPQHF. In nucleotides, the CDR3 is TGTGCCAGCAGCCAGGGGGCAGATCAGCCCCAGCATTTT. This sequence joins TRBV3-1 and TRBJ1-5, with D perhaps matching TRBD1 (6 bases). CDR1 is LGHDT, CDR2 YNNKEL, per germline (reference sequence). The CDR3 is 13 amino acids. V lost 3 bases and J 5 bases, leaving 8 bases between the germline ends.

V usage is TRBV4-1 and J usage is TRBJ2-5, with unresolved D. The CDR3 spans 14 residues. The germline gives CDR1 MGHRA, CDR2 YSYEKL. V gave up 6 bases and J gave up 2 bases, with 13 bases separating them. The CDR3 bases are TGCGCCAGCAGTCTCGGGCTAGGACAAGAGACCCAGTACTTC. Its translation: CASSLGLGQETQYF.

The chain links TRBV29-1 to TRBJ2-2; D possibly corresponds to TRBD2 (5 bases). This CDR3 is built from 13 residues. Trimming removed 6 bases at V and 0 bases at J, with 8 bases between. CDR1 and CDR2 from the germline V gene are SQVTM and ANQGSEA. CDR3 amino acids: CSVGRTNTGELFF. The CDR3 nucleotides are TGCAGCGTAGGGAGAACGAACACCGGGGAGCTGTTTTTT.

Concerning this clonotype itself: Sequence at one end of the junction differs from germline and may be a read error. The chain is built from TRBV12-3 or TRBV12-4 and TRBJ2-7, with TRBD1 matching 11 bases. This CDR3 is built from 13 residues. The CDR3 here is CPSSWTGGNEQYF. The CDR3 nucleotides read TGTCCCAGCAGTTGGACAGGGGGCAACGAGCAGTACTTC.

This clonotype was counted between two and nine times. This rearrangement joins TRBV28 to TRBJ2-7; D remains unclear. From germline, CDR1 is MDHEN and CDR2 SYDVKM. The CDR3 sequence is 13 residues long. The V and J ends lost 3 bases and 5 bases respectively, with 11 bases between them. This CDR3 is CASSFGVLDEQYF. In DNA form, the CDR3 reads TGTGCCAGCAGTTTTGGGGTGCTCGACGAGCAGTACTTC.

V is TRBV9 and J is TRBJ2-1, with D tentatively TRBD1 (7 bases). The CDR3 is 15 amino acids. Germline lookup yields CDR1 SGDLS and CDR2 YYNGEE. Trimming shortened V by 4 bases and J by 12 bases, and 23 bases separated the two germline ends. The CDR3 here is CASSPRGDGRQGQFF. The DNA for the CDR3 is TGTGCCAGCAGCCCGAGGGGGGACGGCCGACAGGGGCAGTTCTTC.

This clonotype was seen only a few times. V gene TRBV10-1 combines with J gene TRBJ1-1; no reliable D call. Germline V CDR1 and CDR2: WNHNN, SYGVQD (reference sequence). The V end was cut by 2 bases, the J end by 1 base, with 8 bases between. CDR3 size: 14 residues. The CDR3 here is CASSERQANTEAFF. The CDR3 region has the DNA TGCGCCAGCAGTGAGAGGCAGGCGAACACTGAAGCTTTCTTT.

This clonotype appeared many times. The gene calls are TRBV4-1 and TRBJ1-5, with D maybe TRBD1 (6 bases). V was clipped by 3 bases and J by 1 base, with 10 bases between them. CDR1 is MGHRA and CDR2 is YSYEKL in the germline V gene. This CDR3 comprises 15 residues. CDR3: CASSHSDRSNQPQHF. The CDR3 coding sequence is TGCGCCAGCAGCCATAGCGACAGGAGCAATCAGCCCCAGCATTTT.